This passage covers 22 T cell receptor beta chains from one sample sequenced in a study of T cells after yellow fever vaccination. TCRdb used MiXCR to reprocess the 5' RACE reads, holding one entry per CDR3 protein. The data hold 500,000 to 700,000 distinct CDR3 sequences, with about 19% observed a single time. Sequenced material: PBMCs, taken 15 days after the yellow fever booster vaccination. These receptors came from a young man who received the YFV17D yellow fever vaccine.

This CDR3 is CASIGREAGRTGELFF. The CDR3 nucleotides are TGTGCCAGCATTGGGAGGGAGGCAGGGAGAACCGGGGAGCTGTTTTTT. The chain joins TRBV6-1 to TRBJ2-2, with 7 positions matching TRBD2. V was clipped by 7 bases and J by 5 bases; unmatched bases: 13. This CDR3 spans 16 amino acids. Looked up from germline, CDR1 is MNHNS and CDR2 is SASEGT.

The chain carries TRBV5-1 and TRBJ2-1, with 10 nucleotides matching TRBD2. With 6 bases clipped from V and 0 bases from J, the junction kept 15 bases outside the gene matches. CDR3 length: 19 amino acids. Germline V gene data show CDR1 as SGHRS and CDR2 as YFSETQ. The CDR3 region is CASKKSGTSGASSYNEQFF. CDR3 sequence (DNA): TGCGCCAGCAAAAAGTCCGGCACTAGCGGGGCGAGCTCCTACAATGAGCAGTTCTTC.

This clonotype was detected only a few times. The gene calls are TRBV27 and TRBJ2-7; 10 bases agree with TRBD2. The CDR3 is 15 residues long. V shed 4 bases, J shed 4 bases, and the junction held 7 bases outside the gene matches. Germline V lookup: CDR1 MNHEY, CDR2 SMNVEV (reference sequence). The CDR3 DNA sequence: TGTGCCAGCAGTTCTCCCCTAGCGGGAGAGTACGAGCAGTACTTC. It specifies CASSSPLAGEYEQYF.

This clonotype was picked up many times. The chain carries TRBV5-4 and TRBJ2-3; D is unclear. This CDR3 region has 13 residues. Germline CDR1 SGHNT, CDR2 YYREEE (reference sequence). Trimming removed 5 bases from V and 1 base from J, with 8 bases in between. CDR3 loop: CASSSQGTDTQYF. As DNA, the CDR3 is TGTGCCAGCAGTTCTCAGGGCACAGATACGCAGTATTTT. The whole variable domain, filled in from reference TRBV5-4 and TRBJ2-3, reads ETGVTQSPTHLIKTRGQQVTLRCSSQSGHNTVSWYQQALGQGPQFIFQYYREEENGRGNFPPRFSGLQFPNYSSELNVNALELDDSALYLCASSSQGTDTQYFGPGTRLTVL.

CDR3 sequence: CASREGNQPQHF. The CDR3 nucleotides are TGTGCCAGCAGGGAGGGAAACCAGCCCCAGCATTTT. The V gene is TRBV6-5, the J gene TRBJ1-5; D uncertain. Trimming removed 6 bases from V and 7 bases from J, with 10 bases in between. The CDR3 spans 12 residues. Germline-derived CDR1 and CDR2 are MNHEY and SVGAGI.

The chain has TRBV6-2 or TRBV6-3 and TRBJ2-2, with TRBD2 matching over 14 bases. The V segment lost 6 bases and the J segment 4 bases; nucleotides outside the gene matches: 16. The CDR3 loop spans 20 amino acids. CDR1 is MNHEY, CDR2 SVGEGT, per germline. CDR3: CASRHRLAGGGEGITGELFF. CDR3 coding DNA: TGTGCCAGCAGACACCGACTAGCGGGAGGGGGGGAAGGAATCACCGGGGAGCTGTTTTTT.

Many counts were recorded for this clonotype. This sequence joins TRBV12-3 or TRBV12-4 and TRBJ2-1, with D perhaps given as TRBD1 or TRBD2 (5 bases each). The CDR3 totals 11 residues. With 4 bases removed from V and 7 bases from J, the gap between germline ends came to 5 bases. CDR3 residues: CASSWGNEQFF. CDR3 nucleotides: TGTGCCAGCAGTTGGGGGAATGAGCAGTTCTTC.

This clonotype was observed a handful of times. The chain joins TRBV7-9 to TRBJ2-3, with 7 bases matching TRBD2. The junction had 6 bases not matched to a gene; V was cut back by 1 base and J by 2 bases. Per the germline V gene, CDR1 is SEHNR and CDR2 is FQNEAQ (reference sequence). The CDR3 is 16 amino acids. CDR3 region: CASSLVAGAHTDTQYF. The CDR3 nucleotides read TGTGCCAGCAGCTTAGTTGCGGGAGCACACACAGATACGCAGTATTTT.

DNA of the CDR3: TGCAGTGGCAGGGGAGAGAACACTGAAGCTTTCTTT. Amino acids: CSGRGENTEAFF. The chain couples TRBV20-1 to TRBJ1-1; D perhaps matches TRBD1 (6 bases). The length of the CDR3 is 12 residues. CDR1 DFQATT and CDR2 SNEGSKA come from the germline V gene (reference sequence). Trimming removed 7 bases at V and 1 base at J, with 10 bases between.

The chain combines TRBV29-1 with TRBJ1-5; a weak D match, TRBD1 (5 bases). The length of the CDR3 is 15 residues. The germline CDR1 and CDR2 sequences are SQVTM and ANQGSEA. The V end was cut by 6 bases, the J end by 5 bases, with 20 bases between. The CDR3 coding sequence is TGCAGCGTCTTGGTCGGTGGGGCAGTTGATCAGCCCCAGCATTTT. Protein sequence: CSVLVGGAVDQPQHF.

This chain connects TRBV5-5 to TRBJ2-5, with 9 bases identical to TRBD1. Trimming removed 1 base from V and 5 bases from J; junction bases left unmatched: 9. CDR1 SGHKS and CDR2 YYEKEE come from the germline V gene (reference sequence). The CDR3 covers 16 residues. The CDR3, as DNA: TGTGCCAGCAGCTTGTCGGGACAGGGATGGGAGGAGACCCAGTACTTC. Protein product: CASSLSGQGWEETQYF.

V gene TRBV29-1 combines with J gene TRBJ2-3; 9 nucleotides align to TRBD1. The CDR3 runs 14 residues. The V and J ends lost 5 bases and 5 bases, in that order; junction bases with no gene match: 8. Germline-derived CDR1 and CDR2 are SQVTM and ANQGSEA. CDR3 in amino acids: CSVPGTGRRDTQYF. The CDR3 DNA follows: TGCAGCGTTCCCGGGACAGGGAGGAGAGATACGCAGTATTTT.

The J gene is TRBJ2-1, the V gene TRBV29-1; a weak D match, TRBD2 (5 bases). Germline CDR1 and CDR2: SQVTM and ANQGSEA. There are 14 residues in the CDR3. V lost 0 bases and J 3 bases, leaving 9 bases between the germline ends. CDR3 sequence reads: CSVEDRLNYNEQFF. The CDR3 DNA reads TGCAGCGTTGAAGACCGACTAAACTACAATGAGCAGTTCTTC.

The rearrangement links TRBV3-1 to TRBJ1-5; D may be TRBD1 (5 bases). Trimming shortened V by 3 bases and J by 3 bases, and 9 bases separated the two germline ends. In germline, CDR1 is LGHDT, CDR2 YNNKEL (reference sequence). This CDR3 comprises 14 residues. The CDR3 reads CASSHRDSNQPQHF. DNA for the CDR3: TGTGCCAGCAGCCACCGGGACTCCAATCAGCCCCAGCATTTT.

This clonotype was seen more than once but under ten times. The chain carries TRBV7-9 and TRBJ2-1, with TRBD2 identical over 9 bases. Trimming took 5 bases from V and 5 from J; bases not matched to a gene: 7. Germline V CDR1 and CDR2: SEHNR, FQNEAQ (reference sequence). The CDR3 consists of 15 residues. The CDR3 coding sequence is TGTGCCAGCAGCCTCGGGACTAGCTCTCACAATGAGCAGTTCTTC. Translating gives CASSLGTSSHNEQFF.

Here the CDR3 DNA reads TGTGCCAGCAGCTTCCACAGCGGGTCGAGCGGTGAGCAGTTCTTC. As protein: CASSFHSGSSGEQFF. This chain connects TRBV7-9 to TRBJ2-1, with D possibly TRBD2 on 6 matching bases. V shed 3 bases and J shed 9 bases, with 18 bases lying between them. The CDR3 is 15 amino acids. Germline lookup yields CDR1 SEHNR and CDR2 FQNEAQ (reference sequence).

The chain couples TRBV12-5 to TRBJ2-6; 11 positions match TRBD1. The ends lost 7 bases at V and 1 base at J; junction bases unmatched: 12. Germline V lookup: CDR1 LGHNT, CDR2 FRNRAP. The CDR3 length is 19 residues. CDR3 in amino acids: CASARDRGMLRSGANVLTF. The CDR3 region has the DNA TGTGCTAGTGCCCGGGACAGGGGGATGTTGAGGTCTGGGGCCAACGTCCTGACTTTC. The full variable domain, in which reference TRBV12-5 and TRBJ2-6 provide the parts outside the CDR3, is DARVTQTPRHKVTEMGQEVTMRCQPILGHNTVFWYRQTMMQGLELLAYFRNRAPLDDSGMPKDRFSAEMPDATLATLKIQPSEPRDSAVYFCASARDRGMLRSGANVLTFGAGSRLTVL.

The chain employs TRBV7-9 and TRBJ2-2; 8 positions agree with TRBD2. The germline CDR1 and CDR2 sequences are SEHNR and FQNEAQ (reference sequence). The ends lost 5 bases at V and 1 base at J; junction bases unmatched: 6. CDR3 length: 16 amino acids. The DNA for the CDR3 is TGTGCCAGCAGCGGACTAGCAGGAAGGAACACCGGGGAGCTGTTTTTT. Translated, it gives CASSGLAGRNTGELFF.

This clonotype was seen ten or more times. This chain uses TRBV12-3 or TRBV12-4 with TRBJ2-2, with D tentatively TRBD2 (5 bases). V lost 7 bases and J lost 9, with 9 bases in between. This CDR3 contains 11 residues. Here the CDR3 DNA reads TGTGCCAGCACGTCTAGCCGGGAGCTGTTTTTT. Amino acids: CASTSSRELFF.

This clonotype was counted a few times. This chain uses TRBV20-1 with TRBJ2-7, with a tentative D call TRBD2 (6 bases). V was shortened by 3 bases and J by 7 bases, with 13 bases between the two germline ends. Germline V gene sequence: CDR1 DFQATT, CDR2 SNEGSKA (reference sequence). The CDR3 length is 12 residues. The CDR3 here is CSARPSEREQYF. Written as DNA, the CDR3 is TGCAGTGCTAGGCCTAGCGAGAGGGAGCAGTACTTC.

The J gene is TRBJ2-7, the V gene TRBV29-1, with D perhaps matching TRBD2 (5 bases). The CDR3 is 14 residues long. The ends were cut back, 1 base at V and 2 bases at J, with 12 bases in the middle. Germline assignment: CDR1 SQVTM and CDR2 ANQGSEA. The CDR3 nucleotides are TGCAGCGTTGAAGGCGGGCGGAGCCCCTACGAGCAGTACTTC. It specifies CSVEGGRSPYEQYF.

In this sample, this clonotype turned up a few times. The chain joins TRBV7-8 to TRBJ2-1; D is unresolved. Germline lookup yields CDR1 SGHVS and CDR2 FQNEAQ. This CDR3 spans 12 amino acids. Trimming stripped 5 bases from V and 9 bases from J, with 11 bases between. The CDR3 is CASSTRRPEQFF. The DNA of the CDR3 is TGTGCCAGCAGCACCCGAAGGCCTGAGCAGTTCTTC.